This T cell receptor (beta chain) was recovered during a study of cytomegalovirus exposure and HLA in healthy donors. The wider study: An analysis done earlier identified 95 million to 140 million unique TCR beta sequences from about 179 million T cells. Notes on the study in general: A later examination showed that TCR association rates differed by HLA locus, with DRB1 most and HLA-C fewest.

The germline V and J ends were trimmed by 1 base and 0 bases, with 9 bases remaining between them. Germline V lookup: CDR1 LNHDA, CDR2 SQIVND (reference sequence). This CDR3 comprises 16 residues. PCR involved 60 Vbeta and 13 Jbeta primers. The protocol was immunoSEQ multiplex PCR, while the TCRdb copy is restricted to in-frame clones and leaves out a portion. The table has some 180,000 clones, approximately 78% seen once. For this clone: Its target is not known.

The sequence was obtained from a woman younger than 35 in good health and CMV-seronegative. Material for sequencing was PBMCs. This rearrangement joins TRBV19 to TRBJ2-2; no reliable D call. Here the CDR3 DNA reads TGTGCCAGTAGTATAGTGGCTGCCGCGAACACCGGGGAGCTGTTTTTT. It encodes CASSIVAAANTGELFF.